The sequence of this TCR beta chain was determined in a study of blood T cells in healthy people across ages. Regarding the study as a whole: Estimates based on one million T cells were treated as lower bounds. Researchers report that TCR beta diversity correlated strongly with naive T cell percentage. CMV infection status of these donors was not known.

In its sample, this clonotype was seen a few times. Its antigen is unknown. Together with a sample-barcoded 5' primer, a J-beta primer mix was included in a second PCR lasting about 6 to 12 cycles. A minimum of 2.5 million CDR3-containing paired-end reads was obtained for each sample. TCRdb reprocessed the 5' RACE reads via MiXCR and lists one record per CDR3 protein. The sample shows approximately 670,000 distinct CDR3 sequences, around two fifths of them seen only once. Germline CDR1 is MNHEY and CDR2 is SVGEGT. The CDR3 contains 13 residues. V was trimmed by 7 bases and J by 1 base, leaving 11 bases between them.

The V gene is TRBV6-2 or TRBV6-3, the J gene TRBJ2-7; TRBD1 might be the D (5 bases). Source material: blood. The TCR was taken from a man older than 75 in good health. Written as DNA, the CDR3 is TGTGCCAGCAAAGAGGCAGGGTCCTACGAGCAGTACTTC. It translates to CASKEAGSYEQYF.